The 20 T cell receptor beta chains in this list originate from one sample, sequenced in a study of T cells in Graves' hyperthyroidism and ophthalmopathy. Amplified TCR beta CDR3 regions came from RNA transcripts. The study used the HTBI primer set for a first-round RT-PCR of the TCR CDR3. TCRdb analysed the multiplex PCR reads with MiXCR anew, one entry per CDR3 protein. The data show around 500,000 distinct CDR3 sequences, 14% seen once. Sequencing used blood. The receptors shown here come from a middle-aged woman with Graves' hyperthyroidism.

The table lists this clonotype with many counts. This chain joins TRBV12-5 and TRBJ2-3; TRBD1 matches at 8 bases. The CDR3 contains 14 residues. Germline values: CDR1 LGHNT, CDR2 FRNRAP. V was clipped by 7 bases and J by 1 base; unmatched bases: 4. DNA of the CDR3: TGTGCTAGTGTGCAGGACAGGGGCACAGATACGCAGTATTTT. Translating gives CASVQDRGTDTQYF.

This clonotype showed up just a few times. V usage is TRBV20-1 and J usage is TRBJ2-7; D assignment may be TRBD1 or TRBD2 (7 bases each). Germline values: CDR1 DFQATT, CDR2 SNEGSKA (reference sequence). Trimming left V 6 bases short and J 1 base short, with 25 bases between. The CDR3 totals 17 residues. CDR3: CSATGQPGLELSYEQYF. CDR3 nucleotides: TGCAGTGCCACGGGACAGCCAGGACTAGAGTTGTCCTACGAGCAGTACTTC.

This clonotype was seen a single time. The chain uses TRBV27 and TRBJ1-4; D call uncertain. The CDR3 runs to 13 residues. The germline V gene has CDR1 MNHEY and CDR2 SMNVEV (reference sequence). V was shortened by 3 bases and J by 4 bases, with 6 bases between the two germline ends. In nucleotides, the CDR3 is TGTGCCAGCAGTTTTAGCAATAATGAAAAACTGTTTTTT. Its translation is CASSFSNNEKLFF.

In its sample, this clonotype was seen a few times. V and J are TRBV20-1 and TRBJ2-2; 16 bases match TRBD2. V lost 3 bases and J lost 3; bases outside the gene matches: 4. The CDR3 runs 17 residues. The germline CDR1 and CDR2 sequences are DFQATT and SNEGSKA (reference sequence). DNA of the CDR3: TGCAGTGCTAGGGGGACTAGCGGGAGGGCTTACACCGGGGAGCTGTTTTTT. The encoded protein is CSARGTSGRAYTGELFF.

This clonotype was seen at least ten times. V usage is TRBV5-1 and J usage is TRBJ2-7, with a possible D match to TRBD1 (5 bases). V dropped 7 bases and J dropped 7 bases, with 21 bases sitting between them. The CDR3 consists of 14 residues. Germline lookup yields CDR1 SGHRS and CDR2 YFSETQ. CDR3 loop: CASYSDTGPREQYF. The CDR3 nucleotides read TGCGCCAGCTACTCCGACACAGGCCCGAGGGAGCAGTACTTC.

The rearrangement joins TRBV29-1 to TRBJ1-2; D gene unclear. The CDR3 has 12 amino acids. Trimming took off 4 bases at V and 0 bases at J, with 6 bases between the two ends. Looked up from germline, CDR1 is SQVTM and CDR2 is ANQGSEA. CDR3 region: CSVVIANYGYTF. The CDR3 DNA is TGCAGCGTTGTGATCGCTAACTATGGCTACACCTTC.

This clonotype was counted many times. V is TRBV10-3 and J is TRBJ2-5; D uncertain. Germline V gene sequence: CDR1 ENHRY, CDR2 SYGVKD. Trimming cost V 0 bases and J 0 bases, with 5 bases left between them. There are 14 residues in the CDR3. DNA of the CDR3: TGTGCCATCAGTGAGTCTGGCAACCAAGAGACCCAGTACTTC. This translates into CAISESGNQETQYF.

This chain uses TRBV16 with TRBJ1-1; 8 positions match TRBD1. CDR1 and CDR2 from the germline V gene are KGHSY and FQNENV. After removal of 5 bases from V and 1 base from J, the junction contained 9 bases not matched to a gene. CDR3 length: 16 amino acids. The CDR3 reads CASSMTTGGGNTEAFF. CDR3 coding DNA: TGTGCCAGCAGCATGACAACAGGGGGGGGGAACACTGAAGCTTTCTTT.

The rearrangement links TRBV7-8 to TRBJ2-5; 7 bases line up with TRBD1. Losses at the gene ends were 7 bases for V and 4 bases for J; bases not matched to a gene: 9. This CDR3 contains 14 residues. Germline V gene data show CDR1 as SGHVS and CDR2 as FQNEAQ. The CDR3 here is CASITTGERETQYF. DNA of the CDR3: TGTGCCAGCATCACTACAGGGGAAAGAGAGACCCAGTACTTC.

As to this clonotype: A much larger clone differs from this one at a single base, so this may be a read error. This likely comes from a read error, as the CDR3 has no conserved phenylalanine or tryptophan at its end. The chain has TRBV27 and TRBJ1-5, with D perhaps TRBD1 (6 bases). Trimming shortened V by 3 bases and J by 0 bases, and 9 bases separated the two germline ends. Germline assignment: CDR1 MNHEY and CDR2 SMNVEV (reference sequence). This CDR3 is built from 15 residues. CDR3 coding DNA: TGTGCCAGCAGTTTGGGACACCTTAGCAATCAGCCCCAGCATTCT. Its translation: CASSLGHLSNQPQHS.

In this sample, this clonotype turned up many times. The chain uses TRBV7-6 and TRBJ2-3; D not certain. The CDR3 sequence is 13 residues long. CDR1 and CDR2 (germline): SGHVS, FNYEAQ. With 0 bases removed from V and 6 bases from J, the gap between germline ends came to 7 bases. The CDR3 nucleotides read TGTGCCAGCAGCTTAGCTATGAGTGATACGCAGTATTTT. It translates to CASSLAMSDTQYF.

This clonotype was seen repeatedly, ten times or more. V and J are TRBV24-1 and TRBJ2-1, with a weak D call TRBD2 (6 bases). The germline gives CDR1 KGHDR, CDR2 SFDVKD. Trimming pared 5 bases from V and 9 bases from J, leaving 16 bases between. The CDR3 sequence is 14 residues long. CDR3 region: CATSVSGGVGEQFF. The CDR3 coding sequence is TGTGCCACCAGTGTGAGCGGAGGGGTAGGTGAGCAGTTCTTC.

This clonotype was detected ten times or more. The chain couples TRBV30 to TRBJ1-1, with TRBD1 as a possible D gene (5 bases). The V and J ends lost 0 bases and 5 bases respectively, with 13 bases between them. The CDR3 has 14 amino acids. CDR1 and CDR2 from the germline V gene are GTSNPN and SVGIG (reference sequence). This CDR3 is CAWSVLGAGTEAFF. Here the CDR3 DNA reads TGTGCCTGGAGTGTACTTGGGGCCGGAACTGAAGCTTTCTTT.

A few counts support this clonotype. The gene calls are TRBV29-1 and TRBJ2-2; 7 bases line up with TRBD2. The CDR3 length is 16 residues. J lost 0 bases, V lost 4 bases, and 8 bases had no gene match. Germline CDR1 reads SQVTM; CDR2 reads ANQGSEA. This chain's CDR3 is CSVGGLADTNTGELFF. The CDR3 region has the DNA TGCAGCGTTGGAGGTCTAGCGGATACGAACACCGGGGAGCTGTTTTTT.

The table lists this clonotype with a few counts. The chain joins TRBV28 to TRBJ2-2; no firm D call. Germline values: CDR1 MDHEN, CDR2 SYDVKM. V lost 2 bases, J lost 7 bases, and 11 bases lay in between. The CDR3 is made up of 14 amino acids. This chain's CDR3 is CASSLKSGYGELFF. The CDR3 DNA reads TGTGCCAGCAGTTTAAAGTCTGGGTACGGGGAGCTGTTTTTT.

This clonotype was observed at least ten times. The chain uses TRBV30 and TRBJ1-2; no definite D call. Between the trimmed V and J ends, which lost 3 bases and 14 bases, there was a span of 13 bases. Germline V lookup: CDR1 GTSNPN, CDR2 SVGIG (reference sequence). The CDR3 is 10 residues long. CDR3 amino acids: CAWSPTAATF. For the CDR3, the DNA is TGTGCCTGGAGCCCCACAGCCGCTACCTTC.

There are a few counts of this clonotype. V and J are TRBV19 and TRBJ2-7; TRBD2 matches at 7 bases. The germline V gene has CDR1 LNHDA and CDR2 SQIVND (reference sequence). The CDR3 length is 13 residues. J lost 3 bases, V lost 6 bases, and 5 bases had no gene match. In DNA, the CDR3 is TGTGCCAGTAGAGTAGCGGGCGACTACGAGCAGTACTTC. This translates into CASRVAGDYEQYF.

In this sample, this clonotype turned up many times. The chain has TRBV7-3 and TRBJ2-1; D gene uncertain. CDR1 and CDR2 (germline): SGHTA, FQGTGA. Deletions cut 2 bases from V and 7 bases from J, with 12 bases between. The CDR3 consists of 14 residues. CDR3 nucleotide sequence: TGTGCCAGCAGCTTATACCCCCCAAGGAATGAGCAGTTCTTC. Residues: CASSLYPPRNEQFF.

In this sample, this clonotype turned up a few times. The rearrangement uses TRBV2 and TRBJ1-5, with TRBD1 identical over 9 bases. Germline-derived CDR1 and CDR2 are SNHLY and FYNNEI. This CDR3 contains 14 residues. The V gene end was trimmed by 7 bases and the J gene end by 3 bases; junction bases not matched to a gene: 4. The CDR3 sequence is CASKGTGNNQPQHF. DNA of the CDR3: TGTGCCAGCAAAGGGACAGGGAACAATCAGCCCCAGCATTTT.

J is TRBJ1-1 and V is TRBV29-1; D remains ambiguous. Germline CDR1 is SQVTM and CDR2 is ANQGSEA. V lost 7 bases and J 10 bases, leaving 16 bases between the germline ends. The CDR3 is 11 amino acids. The CDR3 sequence: CSASENVGAFF. CDR3 DNA sequence: TGCAGCGCTTCGGAAAATGTAGGAGCTTTCTTT.